This TCR beta chain stems from a study of blood T cell repertoires in COVID-19 (dated by TCRdb to about 2020). With respect to the entire study: Collaborator samples came from the United States, Italy and Spain and covered acute and convalescent phases of COVID-19. The material from the prospective study consisted of cDNA or gDNA derived from T cells, B-cell-depleted T cells, or PBMCs. Subjects who had been exposed to COVID-19, were actively infected with it, or had recovered from it provided the deeply sampled blood TCRbeta repertoires that made up the dataset. The repertoires were released in a freely available public database intended as a resource for research on the immune response to SARS-CoV-2. Samples came from the ongoing ImmuneRACE study (first 160 participants) plus 1,254 subjects from 6 global collaborators. Nearly every sample came with metadata listing a de-identified subject ID, COVID-19 status, age in years and sex. HLA class I and class II types, where available, came from metadata supplied by the sample provider rather than from assay-based typing.

The collaborating institutions used their own protocols to collect whole blood in K2EDTA tubes. For TCRbeta analysis, collaborators shipped samples in one of three forms: frozen whole blood, isolated PBMCs, or DNA extracted from either of those sample types. TCRbeta CDR3 regions were amplified from genomic DNA using the immunoSEQ Assay, a bias-controlled multiplex PCR. Regarding the original processing steps: The number of nucleated cells in each sample was estimated from the amplification of reference gene primers within the assay. Sequence reads were collapsed and filtered to measure the absolute abundance of every unique TCRbeta CDR3 rearrangement. For each sample, productive Simpson clonality was calculated as the square root of Simpson's diversity index over productive rearrangements. TCRdb limited this immuneACCESS table to in-frame rearrangements with V and J called. A share of clones is missing; checked studies link under half to unresolved V genes, and the rest is unexplained. The V and J calls and clone size were taken over from that table, and D and trimming were inferred from the DNA. The sample contains 50,000 or so clones, more than 75% of them found a single time. The ten biggest clones cover 25% to 30% of the sample.

From a lookup of the germline V gene (reference sequence), CDR1 and CDR2 are SGHKS and YYEKEE. The cysteine opens and the phenylalanine closes a CDR3 of 14 amino acids. Kept here is only the CDR3 DNA, which spans 42 bases and is read in frame from base 1. The trim is 0 bases for V and 4 bases for J, with a gap of 10 bases between the germline ends. With regard to this clone: Its antigen is still unknown. No much larger clonotype is one base removed from it; base qualities were not supplied.

The paper as a whole reports these results and caveats: Clinical and demographic metadata were provided uncurated, with the amount varying by source and participant.

Recombination connected TRBV5-5 to TRBJ2-5, with no confident D gene call. Sequenced sample: peripheral blood. This receptor was taken from a human donor in a cohort sampled during active COVID-19. CDR3 reads: CASSLDMTGETQYF. The DNA sequence reads TGTGCCAGCAGCTTGGATATGACTGGAGAGACCCAGTACTTC. The CDR3 plus the reference TRBV5-5 and TRBJ2-5 genes for the other parts give the full variable domain: DAGVTQSPTHLIKTRGQQVTLRCSPISGHKSVSWYQQVLGQGPQFIFQYYEKEERGRGNFPDRFSARQFPNYSSELNVNALLLGDSALYLCASSLDMTGETQYFGPGTRLLVL.